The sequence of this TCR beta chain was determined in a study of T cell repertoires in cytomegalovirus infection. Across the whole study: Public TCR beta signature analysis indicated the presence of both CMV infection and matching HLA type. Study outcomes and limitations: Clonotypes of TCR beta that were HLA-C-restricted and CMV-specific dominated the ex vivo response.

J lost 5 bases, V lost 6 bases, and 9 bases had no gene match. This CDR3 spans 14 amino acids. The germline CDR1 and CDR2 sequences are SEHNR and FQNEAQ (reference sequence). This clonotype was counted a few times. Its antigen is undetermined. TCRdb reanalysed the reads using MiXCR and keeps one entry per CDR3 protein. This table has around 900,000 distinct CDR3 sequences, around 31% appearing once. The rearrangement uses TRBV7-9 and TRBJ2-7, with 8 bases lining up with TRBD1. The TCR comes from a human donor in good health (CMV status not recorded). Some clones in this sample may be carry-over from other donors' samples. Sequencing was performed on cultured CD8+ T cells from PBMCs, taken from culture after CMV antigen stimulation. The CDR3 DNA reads TGTGCCAGCAGTTCCGAGGACAGGGTACACGAGCAGTACTTC. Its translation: CASSSEDRVHEQYF.